This T cell receptor (beta chain) was sequenced during a study of blood T cell repertoires in COVID-19. Study background: From T cells, B-cell-depleted T cells, or PBMCs came the material, which was cDNA or gDNA.

Study processing details: Estimates of nucleated cell counts were drawn from the amplification of reference gene primers. The data were produced by immunoSEQ multiplex PCR, yet TCRdb's version contains in-frame clones alone and is incomplete. V, J and clone size reflect that table, while D and trimming were determined from the DNA. The sample shows 250,000 to 350,000 clones, roughly 90% of them seen only once. The TCR comes from a man aged 18-30 years with active or convalescent COVID-19. The source material was peripheral blood.

This CDR3 is CASSPSGGAGSSDTQYF. As DNA, the CDR3 is TGCGCCAGCAGCCCTTCGGGAGGGGCAGGGAGCTCAGATACGCAGTATTTT. The chain carries TRBV4-1 and TRBJ2-3; 8 bases align to TRBD2. The CDR3 covers 17 residues. The germline CDR1 and CDR2 sequences are MGHRA and YSYEKL. J was trimmed by 4 bases and V by 4 bases; bases with no gene match: 13.